These 8 T cell receptor beta chains were all obtained from the same sample, sequenced in a study of identical twins. TCRdb re-called the 5' RACE reads with MiXCR, one entry per CDR3 protein. The sample has some 710,000 distinct CDR3 sequences, 5.5% to 7.5% seen once. Sequencing was carried out using naive T cells sorted from blood. These receptor sequences come from a man in his late teens or twenties in good health.

In this sample, this clonotype turned up a few times. The rearrangement links TRBV11-2 to TRBJ2-5, with 14 bases matching TRBD2. The CDR3 loop spans 18 amino acids. Germline lookup yields CDR1 SGHAT and CDR2 FQNNGV. V trimming: 4 bases; J trimming: 5 bases; junction bases outside the gene matches: 12. The CDR3 region has the DNA TGTGCCAGCAGCTACCTCCTGACTAGCGGGAGGGCCCGGGAGACCCAGTACTTC. Encoded protein: CASSYLLTSGRARETQYF.

This clonotype was seen many times. The chain recombines TRBV5-1 with TRBJ1-5; 10 nucleotides line up with TRBD1. The CDR3 covers 15 residues. Losses at the gene ends were 6 bases for V and 6 bases for J; bases not matched to a gene: 9. Germline V gene sequence: CDR1 SGHRS, CDR2 YFSETQ. The CDR3, as DNA: TGCGCCAGCACGCCGACAGGGGGCGAGGGTCAGCCCCAGCATTTT. Its translation: CASTPTGGEGQPQHF.

At least ten counts were recorded for this clonotype. V is TRBV28 and J is TRBJ1-1; D call uncertain. Germline CDR1 MDHEN, CDR2 SYDVKM. V was clipped by 7 bases and J by 2 bases, with 5 bases between them. This CDR3 contains 11 residues. CDR3 DNA: TGTGCCAGCACCGTCAACACTGAAGCTTTCTTT. This translates into CASTVNTEAFF.

The chain has TRBV4-1 and TRBJ2-3, with D possibly being TRBD1 or TRBD2 (5 bases each). Between the trimmed V and J ends, which lost 0 bases and 6 bases, there was a span of 13 bases. Germline-derived CDR1 and CDR2 are MGHRA and YSYEKL. This CDR3 comprises 15 residues. Here the CDR3 reads CASSQDGGGYDTQYF. The CDR3 DNA sequence: TGCGCCAGCAGCCAAGATGGTGGGGGATACGATACGCAGTATTTT.

In its sample, this clonotype was seen many times. The CDR3, as DNA: TGTGCCAGCAGTTACTTCAGACAGAATCCAGCTTTCTTT. Its translation is CASSYFRQNPAFF. The V call is TRBV6-2 or TRBV6-3, the J call TRBJ1-1, with TRBD1 as a possible D gene (5 bases). CDR1 is MNHEY, CDR2 SVGEGT, per germline. The CDR3 runs to 13 residues. Trimming took off 1 base at V and 10 bases at J, with 13 bases between the two ends.

This clonotype was seen many times. The gene calls are TRBV9 and TRBJ2-2, with 10 bases matching TRBD1. Germline V gene lookup returns CDR1 SGDLS and CDR2 YYNGEE. There are 15 residues in the CDR3. The V gene end was trimmed by 3 bases and the J gene end by 7 bases; junction bases not matched to a gene: 6. CDR3 in DNA: TGTGCCAGCAGCGGTCCCGGGACAGGGGACGGGGAGCTGTTTTTT. This translates into CASSGPGTGDGELFF.

This clonotype was counted ten times or more. The J gene is TRBJ2-1, the V gene TRBV7-2; TRBD2 agrees at 8 bases. This CDR3 contains 15 residues. V was pared by 4 bases and J by 2 bases, with 4 bases of the junction left unmatched. The germline V gene encodes CDR1 SGHTA and CDR2 FQGNSA. The CDR3 DNA is TGTGCCAGCAGCTCTCGGGAGGGACCCTACAATGAGCAGTTCTTC. This encodes CASSSREGPYNEQFF. Supplemented by reference TRBV7-2 and TRBJ2-1, the full variable domain reads GAGVSQSPSNKVTEKGKDVELRCDPISGHTALYWYRQSLGQGLEFLIYFQGNSAPDKSGLPSDRFSAERTGGSVSTLTIQRTQQEDSAVYLCASSSREGPYNEQFFGPGTRLTVL.

This clonotype has just a few counts. The genes are TRBV7-3 and TRBJ2-1, with TRBD2 matching over 10 bases. From germline, CDR1 is SGHTA and CDR2 FQGTGA. The CDR3 has 14 residues. V lost 3 bases and J lost 10; bases outside the gene matches: 6. This CDR3 is CASSFSLAGEEQFF. The CDR3, as DNA: TGTGCCAGCAGCTTTAGCCTAGCGGGAGAGGAGCAGTTCTTC.